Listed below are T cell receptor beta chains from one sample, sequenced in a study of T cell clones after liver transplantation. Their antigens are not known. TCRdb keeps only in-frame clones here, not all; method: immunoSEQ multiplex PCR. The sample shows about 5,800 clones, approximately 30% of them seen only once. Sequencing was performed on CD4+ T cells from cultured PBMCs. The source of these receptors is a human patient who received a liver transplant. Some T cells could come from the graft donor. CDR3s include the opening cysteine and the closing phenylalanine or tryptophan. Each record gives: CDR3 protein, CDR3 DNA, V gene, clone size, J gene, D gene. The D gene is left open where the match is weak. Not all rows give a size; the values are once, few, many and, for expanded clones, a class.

CATLLETGQLPTGELFF,TGTGCCACCCTATTAGAGACAGGACAACTACCCACCGGGGAGCTGTTTTTT,TRBV6-4,.,TRBJ2-2,.
CASSSIASNYEQYF,TGTGCCAGCAGTTCAATAGCTTCAAACTACGAGCAGTACTTC,TRBV28,.,TRBJ2-7,.
CASSPQGGVNEKLFF,TGCGCCAGCAGCCCCCAAGGGGGAGTGAATGAAAAACTGTTTTTT,TRBV4-3,.,TRBJ1-4,.
CASSLFQGGNQPQHF,TGTGCCAGCAGCTTATTCCAGGGCGGCAATCAGCCCCAGCATTTT,TRBV7-2,.,TRBJ1-5,.
CASTYGTGLWQPQHF,TGTGCCAGTACCTACGGGACAGGGCTTTGGCAGCCCCAGCATTTT,TRBV19,.,TRBJ1-5,TRBD1
CASSIPPSNEKLFF,TGTGCCAGTAGTATCCCTCCGTCAAATGAAAAACTGTTTTTT,TRBV19,.,TRBJ1-4,.
CASSPRGWEGELAKNIQYF,TGTGCCAGCAGCCCTCGGGGGTGGGAGGGGGAACTAGCCAAAAACATTCAGTACTTC,TRBV11-2,.,TRBJ2-4,.
CAVAGTGDNSPLHF,TGTGCCGTCGCCGGGACAGGGGACAATTCACCCCTCCACTTT,TRBV10-3,.,TRBJ1-6,TRBD1
CAWTKWTYGYTF,TGTGCCTGGACAAAATGGACTTATGGCTACACCTTC,TRBV30,.,TRBJ1-2,.
CSVGQGGYNEQFF,TGCAGCGTTGGACAGGGGGGCTACAATGAGCAGTTCTTC,TRBV29-1,.,TRBJ2-1,TRBD1
CASSYVKGDSPLHF,TGTGCCAGCAGTTACGTGAAGGGGGATTCACCCCTCCACTTT,TRBV6-6,few,TRBJ1-6,.
CASSGGSGYGYTF,TGTGCCAGCAGTGGAGGGAGTGGCTATGGCTACACCTTC,TRBV28,few,TRBJ1-2,.
CASTQGASVKAFF,TGTGCCAGCACCCAGGGGGCGAGTGTTAAAGCTTTCTTT,TRBV11-2,.,TRBJ1-1,TRBD1
CASSLYLETQYF,TGTGCCAGCAGCTTATACTTAGAGACCCAGTACTTC,TRBV7-9,medium-sized,TRBJ2-5,.
CAWSGGSPGEQFF,TGTGCCTGGAGTGGGGGATCTCCGGGTGAGCAGTTCTTC,TRBV30,.,TRBJ2-1,.
CASSLVSETQYF,TGTGCCAGCAGCTTAGTTAGCGAGACCCAGTACTTC,TRBV7-6,few,TRBJ2-5,.
CASSLARDTQYF,TGCGCCAGCAGCTTGGCGCGAGATACGCAGTATTTT,TRBV5-1,few,TRBJ2-3,.
CASSERILSSPLHF,TGTGCCAGCAGTGAACGTATTCTAAGCTCACCCCTCCACTTT,TRBV6-5,.,TRBJ1-6,.
CAVQGGTEAFF,TGTGCCGTACAGGGTGGCACTGAAGCTTTCTTT,TRBV2,.,TRBJ1-1,.
CASSVLAGGGNEQFF,TGTGCCAGCAGCGTACTAGCGGGAGGAGGCAATGAGCAGTTCTTC,TRBV7-2,medium-sized,TRBJ2-1,TRBD2
CASSLEAGASSYNEQFF,TGTGCCAGCAGCTTGGAAGCGGGAGCTTCCTCCTACAATGAGCAGTTCTTC,TRBV5-4,few,TRBJ2-1,TRBD2
CATSRGNQPQHF,TGTGCCACCAGCAGAGGCAATCAGCCCCAGCATTTT,TRBV15,once,TRBJ1-5,.
CASSPRLAGPNEQFF,TGTGCCAGTAGTCCTAGACTAGCGGGCCCCAATGAGCAGTTCTTC,TRBV19,few,TRBJ2-1,TRBD2
CASSRADTQYF,TGTGCCAGCAGTCGAGCAGATACGCAGTATTTT,TRBV6-8,few,TRBJ2-3,.